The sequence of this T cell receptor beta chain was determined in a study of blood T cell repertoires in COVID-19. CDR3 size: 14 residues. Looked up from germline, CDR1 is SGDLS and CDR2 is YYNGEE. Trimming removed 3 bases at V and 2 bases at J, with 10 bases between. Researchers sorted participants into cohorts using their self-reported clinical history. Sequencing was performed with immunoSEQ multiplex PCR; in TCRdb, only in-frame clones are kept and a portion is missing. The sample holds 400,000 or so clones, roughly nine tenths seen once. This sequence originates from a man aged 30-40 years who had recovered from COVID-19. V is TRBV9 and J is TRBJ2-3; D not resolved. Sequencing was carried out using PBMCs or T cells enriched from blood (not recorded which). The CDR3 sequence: CASSESDFTDTQYF. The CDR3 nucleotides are TGTGCCAGCAGCGAGAGCGATTTCACAGATACGCAGTATTTT. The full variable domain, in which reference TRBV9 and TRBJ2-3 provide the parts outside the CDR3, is DSGVTQTPKHLITATGQRVTLRCSPRSGDLSVYWYQQSLDQGLQFLIQYYNGEERAKGNILERFSAQQFPDLHSELNLSSLELGDSALYFCASSESDFTDTQYFGPGTRLTVL.